These 20 T cell receptor beta chains originate from one sample sequenced in a study of blood T cell repertoires in COVID-19. Only in-frame clones appear in the TCRdb table, and some are missing; sequencing was by immunoSEQ multiplex PCR. The table records about 190,000 clones, around 90% of them present only once. The material sequenced was peripheral blood. The receptors were sampled from a middle-aged man with active or convalescent COVID-19.

The rearrangement links TRBV24-1 to TRBJ2-1, with a possible D match to TRBD2 (5 bases). The length of the CDR3 is 15 residues. CDR1 and CDR2 from the germline V gene are KGHDR and SFDVKD. The V and J ends lost 5 bases and 0 bases respectively, with 10 bases between them. The CDR3 region has the DNA TGTGCCACCAGTGGTCAAGGGAGCTCCTACAATGAGCAGTTCTTC. Protein sequence: CATSGQGSSYNEQFF.

The V call is TRBV10-3, the J call TRBJ1-3; 8 bases map to TRBD1. Germline V CDR1 and CDR2: ENHRY, SYGVKD. The trim removed 0 bases at V and 8 bases at J, leaving 6 bases unmatched. The CDR3 totals 15 residues. The CDR3, as DNA: TGTGCCATCAGTGAGTCGACACAGGGGGTATACACCATATATTTT. Protein: CAISESTQGVYTIYF.

The chain recombines TRBV2 with TRBJ2-3; a weak D match, TRBD1 (5 bases). The CDR3 covers 15 residues. V was shortened by 2 bases and J by 6 bases, with 15 bases between the two germline ends. Per germline, CDR1 SNHLY and CDR2 FYNNEI. The chain's CDR3 is CASSERRQAGDTQYF. CDR3 DNA: TGTGCCAGCAGTGAAAGGCGCCAGGCAGGGGATACGCAGTATTTT.

Remarks on this clone: The junction differs from germline at one of its ends, possibly a read error. The V call is TRBV13, the J call TRBJ2-1; 10 bases match TRBD2. Germline CDR1 reads PRHDT; CDR2 reads FYEKMQ (reference sequence). The CDR3 contains 16 residues. CDR3 DNA: TGTGCCAGCAGCCTAGGGGGACTAGCGACCTACATTGAGCAGTTCTTC. This gives the protein CASSLGGLATYIEQFF.

This clone was detected once. The J gene is TRBJ1-6, the V gene TRBV5-1; tentatively, D is TRBD1 (6 bases). Germline V CDR1 and CDR2: SGHRS, YFSETQ. V lost 0 bases and J lost 8, with 6 bases in between. The CDR3 consists of 13 residues. The CDR3 protein is CASSLEGDSPLHF. CDR3 nucleotide sequence: TGCGCCAGCAGCTTGGAGGGGGATTCACCCCTCCACTTT.

This sequence joins TRBV5-1 and TRBJ1-2; 11 nucleotides agree with TRBD1. The germline CDR1 and CDR2 sequences are SGHRS and YFSETQ. V was pared by 4 bases and J by 4 bases, with 6 bases of the junction left unmatched. The CDR3 runs 15 residues. The chain's CDR3 is CASSVRTGGSYGYTF. The CDR3 DNA sequence: TGCGCCAGCAGCGTCAGGACAGGGGGCAGCTATGGCTACACCTTC.

V gene TRBV6-1 combines with J gene TRBJ2-4; D uncertain. Germline CDR1 is MNHNS and CDR2 is SASEGT. This CDR3 contains 14 residues. Trimming left V 2 bases short and J 0 bases short, with 5 bases between. CDR3 sequence reads: CASSESGAKNIQYF. CDR3 nucleotide sequence: TGTGCCAGCAGTGAATCCGGAGCCAAAAACATTCAGTACTTC.

This chain links TRBV10-3 with TRBJ2-2, with 8 positions matching TRBD1. V gave up 6 bases and J gave up 3 bases; unmatched junction bases: 3. The CDR3 is 14 amino acids. The germline gives CDR1 ENHRY, CDR2 SYGVKD. The CDR3: CAIRTDRDTGELFF. CDR3 sequence (DNA): TGTGCCATCAGAACGGACAGGGACACCGGGGAGCTGTTTTTT.

The chain recombines TRBV4-3 with TRBJ2-2; TRBD2 matches 13 bases. CDR1 and CDR2 (germline): LGHNA, YSLEER. The CDR3 is 21 residues long. The trim removed 2 bases at V and 3 bases at J, leaving 15 bases unmatched. CDR3 loop: CASSQILAGGPLSQDTGELFF. The CDR3 DNA follows: TGCGCCAGCAGCCAAATACTAGCGGGGGGGCCATTAAGTCAGGACACCGGGGAGCTGTTTTTT.

This chain links TRBV7-8 with TRBJ1-1; D unclear. This CDR3 comprises 15 residues. V lost 2 bases and J 4 bases, leaving 14 bases between the germline ends. CDR1 and CDR2 from the germline V gene are SGHVS and FQNEAQ. The CDR3 loop reads CASSLRSSVGTEAFF. Here the CDR3 DNA reads TGTGCCAGCAGCTTACGGTCAAGCGTGGGCACTGAAGCTTTCTTT.

This chain uses TRBV27 with TRBJ1-6; no clear D gene. The germline CDR1 and CDR2 sequences are MNHEY and SMNVEV (reference sequence). The CDR3 runs to 13 residues. Trimming cost V 2 bases and J 9 bases, with 8 bases left between them. The CDR3 DNA sequence: TGTGCCAGCAGTTTAGATATCGGTTCACCCCTCCACTTT. It codes for CASSLDIGSPLHF.

The chain employs TRBV7-3 and TRBJ2-1, with D possibly TRBD1 on 5 matching bases. V was trimmed by 3 bases and J by 8 bases, leaving 23 bases between them. Germline V CDR1 and CDR2: SGHTA, FQGTGA. The CDR3 has 17 residues. CDR3 DNA sequence: TGTGCCAGCAGCTTGGACCACAGTAAGGGGCACGGTGATGAGCAGTTCTTC. Its protein is CASSLDHSKGHGDEQFF.

The chain is built from TRBV6-2 or TRBV6-3 and TRBJ1-1, with 8 bases fitting TRBD1. This CDR3 comprises 15 residues. Trimming took 5 bases from V and 4 from J; bases not matched to a gene: 9. Germline lookup yields CDR1 MNHEY and CDR2 SVGEGT. The CDR3 loop reads CASSTHGQGFTEAFF. DNA for the CDR3: TGTGCCAGCAGTACCCACGGACAGGGTTTCACTGAAGCTTTCTTT.

The V gene is TRBV27, the J gene TRBJ2-7, with a tentative D call TRBD2 (7 bases). Germline V gene data show CDR1 as MNHEY and CDR2 as SMNVEV (reference sequence). This CDR3 spans 15 amino acids. The V and J ends lost 6 bases and 3 bases respectively, with 18 bases between them. The CDR3 loop is CASSGWGGLFYEQYF. CDR3 bases: TGTGCCAGCAGCGGTTGGGGGGGCTTATTCTACGAGCAGTACTTC.

This rearrangement joins TRBV28 to TRBJ2-7, with 13 positions matching TRBD2. Germline V CDR1 and CDR2: MDHEN, SYDVKM. With 4 bases clipped from V and 3 bases from J, the junction kept 3 bases outside the gene matches. The CDR3 spans 15 residues. CDR3 in amino acids: CASSSWTSGSYEQYF. As DNA, the CDR3 is TGTGCCAGCAGTTCCTGGACTAGCGGGAGCTACGAGCAGTACTTC. Drawing the rest from reference TRBV28 and TRBJ2-7, the complete variable domain is DVKVTQSSRYLVKRTGEKVFLECVQDMDHENMFWYRQDPGLGLRLIYFSYDVKMKEKGDIPEGYSVSREKKERFSLILESASTNQTSMYLCASSSWTSGSYEQYFGPGTRLTVT.

V is TRBV7-7 and J is TRBJ1-2; maybe TRBD1 (5 bases). The CDR3 covers 14 residues. Trimming removed 7 bases at V and 0 bases at J, with 12 bases between. CDR1 and CDR2 from the germline V gene are SSHAT and FNYEAQ (reference sequence). CDR3 bases: TGTGCCAGCACCCAGGGAGGGGCTAACTATGGCTACACCTTC. The encoded protein is CASTQGGANYGYTF.

This clone turned up a few times. The chain recombines TRBV6-6 with TRBJ1-1; TRBD1 agrees at 7 bases. The CDR3 consists of 14 residues. CDR1 is MNHNY and CDR2 is SVGAGI in the germline V gene (reference sequence). V shed 8 bases, J shed 5 bases, and the junction held 11 bases outside the gene matches. CDR3 residues: CASGESGGKTEAFF. DNA of the CDR3: TGTGCCAGCGGAGAGTCAGGGGGAAAAACTGAAGCTTTCTTT.

V and J are TRBV2 and TRBJ1-5, with 7 bases matching TRBD1. V trimming: 6 bases; J trimming: 2 bases; junction bases outside the gene matches: 4. Germline CDR1 SNHLY, CDR2 FYNNEI. This CDR3 is built from 14 residues. The DNA for the CDR3 is TGTGCCAGCAGAGCAGACAGGGGCAATCAGCCCCAGCATTTT. Its translation is CASRADRGNQPQHF.

The rearrangement links TRBV24-1 to TRBJ1-4, with D perhaps matching TRBD1 (5 bases). Germline loops: CDR1 KGHDR, CDR2 SFDVKD. Between the trimmed V and J ends, which lost 2 bases and 1 base, there was a span of 7 bases. CDR3 length: 15 amino acids. CDR3 residues: CATSDSDITNEKLFF. The CDR3 DNA sequence: TGTGCCACCAGTGATTCGGACATAACTAATGAAAAACTGTTTTTT.

The chain recombines TRBV7-2 with TRBJ2-7; a possible D gene is TRBD1 (5 bases). The germline CDR1 and CDR2 sequences are SGHTA and FQGNSA. Trimming took off 5 bases at V and 5 bases at J, with 16 bases between the two ends. The CDR3 runs 14 residues. The CDR3 reads CASSPRVASNEQYF. CDR3 nucleotides: TGTGCCAGCAGCCCCAGGGTGGCTAGTAACGAGCAGTACTTC.